This paragraph covers one T cell receptor beta chain sequence. Its specificity is not known. The data were taken from a study of post-analysis software for immune sequencing data. Study outcomes and limitations: With TRBV5-6, TRBV5-1 and TRBV20-1 included, 4 to 6 TRBV segments were more frequent in patients than in controls. Controls' normalized Chao1 diversity significantly exceeded that of multiple sclerosis patients.

Trimming cost V 8 bases and J 3 bases; bases outside gene matches: 18. Germline CDR1 is LGHNA and CDR2 is YNFKEQ. The CDR3 loop spans 19 amino acids. Built from TCR beta cDNA, the libraries had unique molecular identifiers in them. Starting from approximately 0.95 to 9.8 million T cells, the study yielded 450,000 to 500,000 cDNA molecules. TCRdb ran MiXCR on the PCR reads and lists one entry per CDR3 protein. The sample lists a few hundred thousand distinct CDR3 sequences, 30% to 45% occurring once. The specimen was blood. The sequence was collected from a girl aged 10 to 17 with multiple sclerosis. The V gene is TRBV4-2, the J gene TRBJ2-3; 12 bases match TRBD2. CDR3 protein: CASSPRFGWTSGETDTQYF. The CDR3 DNA sequence: TGTGCCAGCTCCCCAAGGTTCGGTTGGACTAGCGGGGAAACAGATACGCAGTATTTT.